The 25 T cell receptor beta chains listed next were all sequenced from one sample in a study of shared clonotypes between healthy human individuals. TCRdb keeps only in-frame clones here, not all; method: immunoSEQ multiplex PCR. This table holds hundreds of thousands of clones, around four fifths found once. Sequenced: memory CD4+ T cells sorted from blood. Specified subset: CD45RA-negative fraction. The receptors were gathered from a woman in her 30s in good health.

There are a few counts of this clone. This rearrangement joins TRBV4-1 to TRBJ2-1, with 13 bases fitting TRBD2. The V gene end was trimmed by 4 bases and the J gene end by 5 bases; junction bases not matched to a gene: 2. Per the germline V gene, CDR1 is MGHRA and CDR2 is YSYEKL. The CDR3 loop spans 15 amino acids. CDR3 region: CASSRLAGGNNEQFF. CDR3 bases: TGCGCCAGCAGCCGACTAGCGGGGGGCAACAATGAGCAGTTCTTC.

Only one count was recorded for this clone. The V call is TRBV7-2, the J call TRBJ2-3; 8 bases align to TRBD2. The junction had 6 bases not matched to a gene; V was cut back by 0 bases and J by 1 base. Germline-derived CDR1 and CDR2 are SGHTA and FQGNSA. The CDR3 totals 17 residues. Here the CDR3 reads CASSLAVAGPGTDTQYF. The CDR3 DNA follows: TGTGCCAGCAGCTTAGCGGTAGCGGGGCCCGGCACAGATACGCAGTATTTT.

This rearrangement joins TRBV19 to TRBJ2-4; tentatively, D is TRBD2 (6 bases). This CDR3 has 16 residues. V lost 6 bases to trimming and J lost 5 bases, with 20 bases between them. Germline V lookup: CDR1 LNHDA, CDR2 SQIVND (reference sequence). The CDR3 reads CASSPLAGSGENIQYF. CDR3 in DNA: TGTGCCAGTAGCCCACTTGCGGGGAGCGGCGAAAACATTCAGTACTTC.

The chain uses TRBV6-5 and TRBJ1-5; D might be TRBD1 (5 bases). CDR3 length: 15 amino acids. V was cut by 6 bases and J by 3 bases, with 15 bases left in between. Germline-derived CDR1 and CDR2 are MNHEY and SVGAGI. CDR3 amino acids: CASRRRGEPNQPQHF. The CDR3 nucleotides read TGTGCCAGCAGGAGACGGGGGGAGCCCAATCAGCCCCAGCATTTT.

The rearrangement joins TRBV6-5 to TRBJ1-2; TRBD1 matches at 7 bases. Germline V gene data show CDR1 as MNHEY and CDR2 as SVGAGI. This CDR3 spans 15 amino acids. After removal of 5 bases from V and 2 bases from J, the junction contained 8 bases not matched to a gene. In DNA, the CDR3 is TGTGCCAGCAGTCTCCGGGACAGCCTAAACTATGGCTACACCTTC. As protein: CASSLRDSLNYGYTF.

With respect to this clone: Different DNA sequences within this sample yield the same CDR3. Written as DNA, the CDR3 is TGCAGCGCCGGGACAGGGGTACGCGAGCAGTACTTC. Amino acid sequence: CSAGTGVREQYF. The chain combines TRBV29-1 with TRBJ2-7; TRBD1 aligns across 10 bases. Germline V gene data show CDR1 as SQVTM and CDR2 as ANQGSEA. Unmatched junction bases numbered 6, after V lost 7 bases and J lost 6 bases. The CDR3 sequence is 12 residues long.

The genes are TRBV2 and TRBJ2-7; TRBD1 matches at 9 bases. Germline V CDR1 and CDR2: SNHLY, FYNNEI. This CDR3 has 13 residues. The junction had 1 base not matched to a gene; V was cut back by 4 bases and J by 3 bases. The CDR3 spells CASSGTGDYEQYF. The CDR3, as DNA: TGTGCCAGCAGTGGGACAGGGGACTACGAGCAGTACTTC.

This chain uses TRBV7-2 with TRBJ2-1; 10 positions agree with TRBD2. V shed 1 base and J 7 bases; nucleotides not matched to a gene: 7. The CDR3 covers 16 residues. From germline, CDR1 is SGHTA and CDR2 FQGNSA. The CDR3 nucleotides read TGTGCCAGCAGCTTAGATAGTAGCGGGAGGCGGAATGAGCAGTTCTTC. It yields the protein CASSLDSSGRRNEQFF.

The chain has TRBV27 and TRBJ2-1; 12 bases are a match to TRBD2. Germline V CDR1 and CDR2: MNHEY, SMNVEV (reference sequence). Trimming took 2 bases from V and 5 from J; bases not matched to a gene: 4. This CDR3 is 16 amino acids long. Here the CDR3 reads CASSLGLAGGDNEQFF. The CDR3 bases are TGTGCCAGCAGTTTAGGTCTAGCGGGAGGGGACAATGAGCAGTTCTTC.

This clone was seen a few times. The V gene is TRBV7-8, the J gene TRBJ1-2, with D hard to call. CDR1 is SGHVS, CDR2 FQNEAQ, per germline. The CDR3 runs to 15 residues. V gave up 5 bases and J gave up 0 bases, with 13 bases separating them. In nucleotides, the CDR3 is TGTGCCAGCAGCCTTCCAGGATCCACTAACTATGGCTACACCTTC. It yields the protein CASSLPGSTNYGYTF.

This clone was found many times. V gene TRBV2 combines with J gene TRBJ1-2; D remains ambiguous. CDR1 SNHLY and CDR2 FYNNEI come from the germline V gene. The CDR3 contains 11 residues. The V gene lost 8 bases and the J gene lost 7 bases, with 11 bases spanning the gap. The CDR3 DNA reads TGTGCCAGCTCCGGGTATAGTGGCTACACCTTC. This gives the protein CASSGYSGYTF.

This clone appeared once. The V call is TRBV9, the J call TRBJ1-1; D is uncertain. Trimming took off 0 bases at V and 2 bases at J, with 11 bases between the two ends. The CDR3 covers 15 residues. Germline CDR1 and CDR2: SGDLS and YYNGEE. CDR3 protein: CASSVVESPNTEAFF. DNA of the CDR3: TGTGCCAGCAGCGTAGTGGAATCACCAAACACTGAAGCTTTCTTT.

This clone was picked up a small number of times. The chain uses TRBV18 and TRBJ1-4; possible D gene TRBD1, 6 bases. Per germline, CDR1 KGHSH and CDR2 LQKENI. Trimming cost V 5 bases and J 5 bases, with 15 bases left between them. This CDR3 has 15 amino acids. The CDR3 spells CASSSYGQINEKLFF. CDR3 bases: TGTGCCAGCTCATCTTACGGACAGATAAATGAAAAACTGTTTTTT.

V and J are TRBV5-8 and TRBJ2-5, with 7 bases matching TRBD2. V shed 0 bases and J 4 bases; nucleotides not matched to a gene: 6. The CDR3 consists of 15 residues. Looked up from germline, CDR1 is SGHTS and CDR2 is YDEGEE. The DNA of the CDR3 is TGTGCCAGCAGCTTGGGGAGCGGGATAGGAGAGACCCAGTACTTC. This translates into CASSLGSGIGETQYF.

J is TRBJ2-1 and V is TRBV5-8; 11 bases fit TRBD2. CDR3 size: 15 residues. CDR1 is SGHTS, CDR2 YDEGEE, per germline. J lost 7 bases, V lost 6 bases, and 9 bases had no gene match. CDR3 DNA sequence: TGTGCCAGCACCCCACTAGCGGGAGTCGGTAATGAGCAGTTCTTC. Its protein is CASTPLAGVGNEQFF.

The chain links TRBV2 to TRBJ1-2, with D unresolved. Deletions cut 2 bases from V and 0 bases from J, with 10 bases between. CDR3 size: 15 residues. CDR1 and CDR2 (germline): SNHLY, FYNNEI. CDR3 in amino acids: CASSELQHSNYGYTF. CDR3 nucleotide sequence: TGTGCCAGCAGTGAACTACAGCATTCTAACTATGGCTACACCTTC.

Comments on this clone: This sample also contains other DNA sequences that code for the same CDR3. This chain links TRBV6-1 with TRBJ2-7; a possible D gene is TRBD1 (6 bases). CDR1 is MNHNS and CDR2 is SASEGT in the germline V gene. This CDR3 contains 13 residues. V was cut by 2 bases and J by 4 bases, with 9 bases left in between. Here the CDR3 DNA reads TGTGCCAGCAGTGAAACGGACAGATACGAGCAGTACTTC. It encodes CASSETDRYEQYF.

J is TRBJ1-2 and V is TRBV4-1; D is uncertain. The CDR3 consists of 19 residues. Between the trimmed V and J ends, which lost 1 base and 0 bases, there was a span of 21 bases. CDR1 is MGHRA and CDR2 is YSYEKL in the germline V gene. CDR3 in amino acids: CASSQGFFRHQITNYGYTF. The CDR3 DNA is TGCGCCAGCAGCCAAGGGTTTTTTAGACACCAGATTACTAACTATGGCTACACCTTC.

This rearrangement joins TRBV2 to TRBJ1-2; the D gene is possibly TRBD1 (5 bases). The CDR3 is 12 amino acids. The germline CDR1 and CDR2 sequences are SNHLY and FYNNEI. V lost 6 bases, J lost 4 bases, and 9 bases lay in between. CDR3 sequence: CASRKDSYGYTF. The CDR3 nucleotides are TGTGCCAGCAGAAAAGACAGCTATGGCTACACCTTC.

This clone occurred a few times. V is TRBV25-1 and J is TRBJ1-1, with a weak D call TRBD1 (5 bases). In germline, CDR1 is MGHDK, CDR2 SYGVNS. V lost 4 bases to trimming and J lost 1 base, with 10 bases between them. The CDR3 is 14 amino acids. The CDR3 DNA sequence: TGTGCCAGCAGTGCACTAGGACAGAACACTGAAGCTTTCTTT. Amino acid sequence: CASSALGQNTEAFF.

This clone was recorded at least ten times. The CDR3 bases are TGTGCCAGCAGTCGTGACAGGGATCTCGAAGCTTTCTTT. The encoded protein is CASSRDRDLEAFF. V and J are TRBV2 and TRBJ1-1, with 7 bases that match TRBD1. The CDR3 runs 13 residues. J was trimmed by 8 bases and V by 5 bases; bases with no gene match: 8. The germline V gene has CDR1 SNHLY and CDR2 FYNNEI.

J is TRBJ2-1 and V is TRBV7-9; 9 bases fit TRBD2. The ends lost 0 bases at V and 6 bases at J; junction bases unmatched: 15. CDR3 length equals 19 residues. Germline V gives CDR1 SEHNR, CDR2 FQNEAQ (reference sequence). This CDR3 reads CASSLAVAGGRDGGNEQFF. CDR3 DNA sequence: TGTGCCAGCAGCTTAGCGGTAGCCGGCGGGAGGGATGGGGGCAATGAGCAGTTCTTC.

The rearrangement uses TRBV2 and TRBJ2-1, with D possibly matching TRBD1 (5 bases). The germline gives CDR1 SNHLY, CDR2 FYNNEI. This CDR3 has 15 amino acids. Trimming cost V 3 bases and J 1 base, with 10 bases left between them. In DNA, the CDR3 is TGTGCCAGCAGTGATTCGACAGATTCCTACAATGAGCAGTTCTTC. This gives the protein CASSDSTDSYNEQFF.

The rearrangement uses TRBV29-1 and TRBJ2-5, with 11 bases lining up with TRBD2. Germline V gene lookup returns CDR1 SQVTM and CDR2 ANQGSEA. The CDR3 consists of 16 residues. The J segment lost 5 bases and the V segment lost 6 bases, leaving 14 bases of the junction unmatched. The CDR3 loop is CSVAGLAGGGRETQYF. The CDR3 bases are TGCAGCGTAGCCGGCCTAGCGGGAGGAGGGCGGGAGACCCAGTACTTC.

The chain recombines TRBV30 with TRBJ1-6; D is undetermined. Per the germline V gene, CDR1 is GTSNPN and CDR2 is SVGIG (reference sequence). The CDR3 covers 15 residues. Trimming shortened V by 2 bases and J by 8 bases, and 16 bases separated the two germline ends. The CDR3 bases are TGTGCCTGGAGTCTTGACTCTCCCTTCGATTCACCCCTCCACTTT. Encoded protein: CAWSLDSPFDSPLHF. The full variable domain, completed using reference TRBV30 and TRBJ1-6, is SQTIHQWPATLVQPVGSPLSLECTVEGTSNPNLYWYRQAAGRGLQLLFYSVGIGQISSEVPQNLSASRPQDRQFILSSKKLLLSDSGFYLCAWSLDSPFDSPLHFGNGTRLTVT.